This entry features one T cell receptor (beta chain) sequence. The data are from a study of blood T cell repertoires in COVID-19. The CDR3 totals 13 residues. V was pared by 1 base and J by 8 bases, with 12 bases between. Germline assignment: CDR1 SQVTM and CDR2 ANQGSEA. Clones were read by immunoSEQ multiplex PCR, and TCRdb kept only the in-frame ones, dropping some. This table has hundreds of thousands of clones, 85% to 90% appearing once. Clinical history reported by participants formed the basis on which cohorts were assigned. V and J are TRBV29-1 and TRBJ2-4; possibly TRBD2 for D (6 bases). This receptor was obtained from a man aged 25 to 45 who had recovered from COVID-19. The source material was PBMCs or T cells enriched from blood (not recorded which). DNA for the CDR3: TGCAGCGTTGAAGCAGGCAGGAGGGACATTCAGTACTTC. Translation gives CSVEAGRRDIQYF.